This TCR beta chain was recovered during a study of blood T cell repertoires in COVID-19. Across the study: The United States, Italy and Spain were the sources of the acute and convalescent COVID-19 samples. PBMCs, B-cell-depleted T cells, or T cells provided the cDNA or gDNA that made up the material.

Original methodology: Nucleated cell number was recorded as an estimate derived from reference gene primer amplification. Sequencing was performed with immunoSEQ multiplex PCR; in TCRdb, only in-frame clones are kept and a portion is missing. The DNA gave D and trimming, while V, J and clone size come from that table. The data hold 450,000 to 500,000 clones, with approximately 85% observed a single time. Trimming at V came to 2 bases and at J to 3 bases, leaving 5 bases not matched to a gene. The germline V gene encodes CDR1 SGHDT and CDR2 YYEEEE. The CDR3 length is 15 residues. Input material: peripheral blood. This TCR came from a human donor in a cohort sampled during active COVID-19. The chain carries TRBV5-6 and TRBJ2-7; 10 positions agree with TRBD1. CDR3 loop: CASSFGQGVGYEQYF. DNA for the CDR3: TGTGCCAGCAGCTTCGGACAGGGGGTCGGCTACGAGCAGTACTTC.